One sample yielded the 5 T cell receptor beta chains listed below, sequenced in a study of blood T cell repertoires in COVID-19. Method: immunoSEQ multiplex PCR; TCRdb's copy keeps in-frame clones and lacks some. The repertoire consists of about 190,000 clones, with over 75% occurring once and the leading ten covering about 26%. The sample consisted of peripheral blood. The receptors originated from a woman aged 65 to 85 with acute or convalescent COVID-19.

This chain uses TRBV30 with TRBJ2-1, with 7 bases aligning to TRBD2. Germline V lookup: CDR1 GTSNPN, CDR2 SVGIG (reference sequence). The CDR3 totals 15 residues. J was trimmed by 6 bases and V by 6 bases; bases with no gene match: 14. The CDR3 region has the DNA TGTGCCTGCCCCGTTGGCGCGGGAGTGGGCAATGAGCAGTTCTTC. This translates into CACPVGAGVGNEQFF.

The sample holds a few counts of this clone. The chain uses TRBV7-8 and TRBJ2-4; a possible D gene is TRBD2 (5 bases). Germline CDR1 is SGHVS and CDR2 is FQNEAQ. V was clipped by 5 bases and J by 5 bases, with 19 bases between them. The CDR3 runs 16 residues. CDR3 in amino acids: CASSPGQTEGQNIQYF. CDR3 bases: TGTGCCAGCAGCCCTGGGCAGACCGAGGGCCAAAACATTCAGTACTTC.

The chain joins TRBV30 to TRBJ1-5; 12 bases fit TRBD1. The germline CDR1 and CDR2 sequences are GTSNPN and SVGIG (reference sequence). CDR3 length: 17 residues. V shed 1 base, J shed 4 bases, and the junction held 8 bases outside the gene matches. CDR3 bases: TGTGCCTGGAGTGCACCGGGACAGGGGGCGGAAAATCAGCCCCAGCATTTT. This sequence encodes CAWSAPGQGAENQPQHF.

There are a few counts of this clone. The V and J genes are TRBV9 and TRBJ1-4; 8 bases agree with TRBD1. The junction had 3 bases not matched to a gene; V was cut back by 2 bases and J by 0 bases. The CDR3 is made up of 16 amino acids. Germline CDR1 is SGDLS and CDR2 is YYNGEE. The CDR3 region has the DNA TGTGCCAGCAGCGTTAGACAGGGGACAACTAATGAAAAACTGTTTTTT. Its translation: CASSVRQGTTNEKLFF. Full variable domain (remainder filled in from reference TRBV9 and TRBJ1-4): DSGVTQTPKHLITATGQRVTLRCSPRSGDLSVYWYQQSLDQGLQFLIQYYNGEERAKGNILERFSAQQFPDLHSELNLSSLELGDSALYFCASSVRQGTTNEKLFFGSGTQLSVL.

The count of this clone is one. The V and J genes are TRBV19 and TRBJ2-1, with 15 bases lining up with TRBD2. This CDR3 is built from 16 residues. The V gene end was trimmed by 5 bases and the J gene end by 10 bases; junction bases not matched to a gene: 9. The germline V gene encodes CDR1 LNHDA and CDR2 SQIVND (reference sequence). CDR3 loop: CASSAPGLAGGWEQFF. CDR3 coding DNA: TGTGCCAGTAGTGCCCCGGGACTAGCGGGAGGATGGGAGCAGTTCTTC. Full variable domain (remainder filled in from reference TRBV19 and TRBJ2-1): DGGITQSPKYLFRKEGQNVTLSCEQNLNHDAMYWYRQDPGQGLRLIYYSQIVNDFQKGDIAEGYSVSREKKESFPLTVTSAQKNPTAFYLCASSAPGLAGGWEQFFGPGTRLTVL.